The 5 T cell receptor beta chains in this list originate from one sample, sequenced in a study of vaccination effects on CD4 cells after COVID-19. Expansion with viral peptide pools was applied to antigen-specific CD4+ T cells by the ViraFEST assay prior to sequencing. The culture ran for approximately 10 days, and then CD4+ T cells were isolated. It was two doses of either the BNT162b2 or mRNA-1273 vaccine that participants received. No antigens are known for them. Using immunoSEQ multiplex PCR, the repertoire was profiled, and TCRdb retains in-frame clones only, with some absent. The sample consists of 9,500 to 15,000 clones, roughly 70% of them appearing once. The sample here was CD4+ T cells from PBMCs cultured with SARS-CoV-2 spike peptides, taken after COVID-19 vaccination. All receptors come from a human donor who received a COVID-19 vaccine.

This rearrangement joins TRBV19 to TRBJ1-1; D is possibly TRBD1 (6 bases). Trimming pared 9 bases from V and 5 bases from J, leaving 16 bases between. This CDR3 is 13 amino acids long. The germline V gene encodes CDR1 LNHDA and CDR2 SQIVND (reference sequence). The CDR3 loop reads CASHWGQGTEAFF. In nucleotides, the CDR3 is TGTGCCAGCCACTGGGGCCAGGGGACTGAAGCTTTCTTT.

This clone was counted a few times. The chain links TRBV5-1 to TRBJ1-5, with TRBD1 matching 7 bases. Germline V CDR1 and CDR2: SGHRS, YFSETQ. With V trimmed by 4 bases and J by 6 bases, 4 bases remained unmatched. This CDR3 comprises 13 residues. DNA for the CDR3: TGCGCCAGCAGCCAAGGGGGCTCTCAGCCCCAGCATTTT. Translating it yields CASSQGGSQPQHF.

CDR3 protein: CAISGTSGTRTETQYF. The DNA of the CDR3 is TGTGCCATCAGCGGGACTAGCGGGACCAGGACAGAGACCCAGTACTTC. The rearrangement links TRBV10-3 to TRBJ2-5; 13 bases are a match to TRBD2. The trim removed 6 bases at V and 4 bases at J, leaving 8 bases unmatched. Germline CDR1 and CDR2: ENHRY and SYGVKD. The CDR3 is 16 amino acids.

This clone appeared once. The J gene is TRBJ1-1, the V gene TRBV5-6; D remains unclear. CDR1 is SGHDT, CDR2 YYEEEE, per germline. The CDR3 is made up of 13 amino acids. V gave up 2 bases and J gave up 1 base, with 6 bases separating them. Written as DNA, the CDR3 is TGTGCCAGCAGCTTTAACACGAACACTGAAGCTTTCTTT. Its translation is CASSFNTNTEAFF.

The chain joins TRBV27 to TRBJ2-1, with 10 positions matching TRBD2. CDR3 length: 15 residues. Germline V gene data show CDR1 as MNHEY and CDR2 as SMNVEV (reference sequence). V was pared by 2 bases and J by 2 bases, with 0 bases of the junction left unmatched. The CDR3, as DNA: TGTGCCAGCAGTTTAAGCGGGGGGGCCTACAATGAGCAGTTCTTC. Translated: CASSLSGGAYNEQFF.